This T cell receptor (beta chain) was sequenced during a study of T cells in Graves' hyperthyroidism and ophthalmopathy. Study-wide results and limits: Classification by a 13 V-J model distinguished ophthalmopathy from stable hyperthyroidism.

Calling Graves' hyperthyroidism stable meant ophthalmopathy did not progress within 18 months. This clonotype was seen ten or more times. Its target is unknown. Amplification targeted TCR beta CDR3 regions from RNA transcripts. The HTBI primer set was used in a first-round RT-PCR of the TCR CDR3. MiXCR, applied by TCRdb to the multiplex PCR reads, yields one record per CDR3 protein. The table lists fewer than 900,000 distinct CDR3 sequences, about 15% of them singletons, with around 7.7% in the top ten. The CDR3 contains 16 residues. V lost 4 bases and J lost 5; bases outside the gene matches: 9. Germline CDR1 is ENHRY and CDR2 is SYGVKD.

V is TRBV10-3 and J is TRBJ2-2; TRBD2 matches 8 bases. This sequence originates from a man aged 18 to 29 with Graves' hyperthyroidism. The sample comprised blood. The CDR3 spells CAISASSGSWTGELFF. The CDR3 DNA follows: TGTGCCATCAGTGCTTCAAGCGGGAGCTGGACCGGGGAGCTGTTTTTT.